This TCR beta chain stems from a study of T-cell memory formation after mild COVID-19. One entry per CDR3 protein results from TCRdb running MiXCR on the 5' RACE reads. The sample holds 25,000 to 30,000 distinct CDR3 sequences, 15% to 20% seen once. V was clipped by 4 bases and J by 6 bases, with 12 bases between them. The V gene's germline CDR1 is LNHNV and CDR2 YYDKDF (reference sequence). The CDR3 is 13 amino acids. The sequence was obtained from an adult who had mild COVID-19 (a few samples of this study predate the infection). Cell type and time point are not known. Sequenced: PBMCs or a T cell subset sorted from them (not recorded which). V and J are TRBV15 and TRBJ2-5; tentative D call: TRBD2 (5 bases). CDR3 in amino acids: CATSIFPGKTQYF. The CDR3 DNA is TGTGCCACCAGCATTTTTCCGGGGAAGACCCAGTACTTC. The full variable domain, its missing parts supplied by reference TRBV15 and TRBJ2-5, is DAMVIQNPRYQVTQFGKPVTLSCSQTLNHNVMYWYQQKSSQAPKLLFHYYDKDFNNEADTPDNFQSRRPNTSFCFLDIRSPGLGDTAMYLCATSIFPGKTQYFGPGTRLLVL.